These 18 T cell receptor beta chains originate from one sample sequenced in a study of PD-L1 blockade in urothelial cancer. Assay used: immunoSEQ multiplex PCR; TCRdb lists only in-frame clones, some missing. Among some 45,000 clones listed, roughly 88% were seen once. Noted time point: pretreatment peripheral blood. Sequencing was performed on PBMCs, taken around atezolizumab (anti-PD-L1) treatment. The receptors shown here come from a donor at least 40 years old with urothelial cancer.

This clone has a single count. Written as DNA, the CDR3 is TGTGCCAGCAGCCCGGGACTAGCTTGGGACGAGCAGTACTTC. It specifies CASSPGLAWDEQYF. The chain is built from TRBV7-9 and TRBJ2-7, with 9 nucleotides matching TRBD2. The CDR3 runs 14 residues. V shed 5 bases and J 5 bases; nucleotides not matched to a gene: 7. Per germline, CDR1 SEHNR and CDR2 FQNEAQ (reference sequence).

This chain uses TRBV30 with TRBJ1-2; possible D gene TRBD1, 5 bases. The CDR3 extends over 17 amino acids. CDR1 is GTSNPN, CDR2 SVGIG, per germline (reference sequence). Trimming took 0 bases from V and 4 from J, leaving 21 bases between them. The CDR3 nucleotides read TGTGCCTGGAGTGTACGAGCCCCCCCCGACAGAGGCTATGGCTACACCTTC. Encoded protein: CAWSVRAPPDRGYGYTF.

The chain links TRBV28 to TRBJ1-5; D is ambiguous. This CDR3 has 14 amino acids. The germline V and J ends were trimmed by 11 bases and 2 bases, with 16 bases remaining between them. Germline loops: CDR1 MDHEN, CDR2 SYDVKM. As DNA, the CDR3 is TGTGCCGGAGGCCGGGCCTGGGGCAATCAGCCCCAGCATTTT. Translating it yields CAGGRAWGNQPQHF.

This clone was seen a single time. The chain couples TRBV5-1 to TRBJ2-7; TRBD2 aligns across 9 bases. V shed 3 bases, J shed 2 bases, and the junction held 3 bases outside the gene matches. Germline V gene sequence: CDR1 SGHRS, CDR2 YFSETQ. There are 14 residues in the CDR3. CDR3 coding DNA: TGCGCCAGCAGCTCAATAGCGGGGGCCTACGAGCAGTACTTC. Translating it yields CASSSIAGAYEQYF. Using reference TRBV5-1 and TRBJ2-7 for the parts outside the CDR3, the full variable domain is KAGVTQTPRYLIKTRGQQVTLSCSPISGHRSVSWYQQTPGQGLQFLFEYFSETQRNKGNFPGRFSGRQFSNSRSEMNVSTLELGDSALYLCASSSIAGAYEQYFGPGTRLTVT.

This clone was seen only a few times. The chain links TRBV19 to TRBJ2-1, with D possibly being TRBD2 (5 bases). Per the germline V gene, CDR1 is LNHDA and CDR2 is SQIVND (reference sequence). V lost 3 bases to trimming and J lost 6 bases, with 12 bases between them. The CDR3 is 14 residues long. The CDR3 region has the DNA TGTGCCAGTAGTATGGTTCGGGGTTCCAATGAGCAGTTCTTC. Protein: CASSMVRGSNEQFF.

This chain links TRBV9 with TRBJ2-7; 10 bases fit TRBD2. Trimming at V came to 2 bases and at J to 4 bases, leaving 6 bases not matched to a gene. In germline, CDR1 is SGDLS, CDR2 YYNGEE. This CDR3 is built from 15 residues. CDR3 sequence (DNA): TGTGCCAGCAGCGTGGCTAGCGGGAGCCCATACGAGCAGTACTTC. It specifies CASSVASGSPYEQYF.

J is TRBJ2-2 and V is TRBV28; D may be TRBD2 (7 bases). V was clipped by 4 bases and J by 4 bases, with 22 bases between them. This CDR3 spans 18 amino acids. The germline gives CDR1 MDHEN, CDR2 SYDVKM. CDR3 amino acids: CASSSQVGGGSTTGELFF. As DNA, the CDR3 is TGTGCCAGCAGTTCCCAAGTGGGGGGCGGGAGTACCACCGGGGAGCTGTTTTTT. Supplemented by reference TRBV28 and TRBJ2-2, the full variable domain reads DVKVTQSSRYLVKRTGEKVFLECVQDMDHENMFWYRQDPGLGLRLIYFSYDVKMKEKGDIPEGYSVSREKKERFSLILESASTNQTSMYLCASSSQVGGGSTTGELFFGEGSRLTVL.

In this sample, this clone turned up once. This sequence joins TRBV30 and TRBJ2-3; TRBD2 might be the D (6 bases). With 0 bases removed from V and 6 bases from J, the gap between germline ends came to 16 bases. The CDR3 loop spans 15 amino acids. Germline V lookup: CDR1 GTSNPN, CDR2 SVGIG (reference sequence). The CDR3 spells CAWSVGGVGSDTQYF. DNA of the CDR3: TGTGCCTGGAGTGTGGGGGGAGTTGGCTCGGATACGCAGTATTTT.

The chain carries TRBV9 and TRBJ1-1; D is unclear. The CDR3 loop spans 14 amino acids. The V end was cut by 3 bases, the J end by 5 bases, with 14 bases between. The germline gives CDR1 SGDLS, CDR2 YYNGEE. CDR3 coding DNA: TGTGCCAGCAGCGAACCCCGAGGTGGAACTGAAGCTTTCTTT. It translates to CASSEPRGGTEAFF.

The genes are TRBV7-2 and TRBJ2-3; 8 nucleotides match TRBD2. The CDR3 runs 17 residues. Unmatched junction bases numbered 15, after V lost 3 bases and J lost 7 bases. Per the germline V gene, CDR1 is SGHTA and CDR2 is FQGNSA. Here the CDR3 DNA reads TGTGCCAGCAGCTTGGGGGGGGCGGGAGGACCCCCGAATACGCAGTATTTT. Its translation is CASSLGGAGGPPNTQYF.

The chain employs TRBV19 and TRBJ2-1; D possibly corresponds to TRBD1 (6 bases). The CDR3 totals 13 residues. Germline CDR1 and CDR2: LNHDA and SQIVND (reference sequence). V lost 10 bases and J 2 bases, leaving 12 bases between the germline ends. CDR3 region: CATQGPAYNEQFF. The CDR3 region has the DNA TGTGCCACCCAGGGGCCGGCCTACAATGAGCAGTTCTTC.

In its sample, this clone was seen a few times. The chain recombines TRBV18 with TRBJ1-1, with TRBD1 as a possible D gene (6 bases). This CDR3 contains 14 residues. CDR1 and CDR2 (germline): KGHSH, LQKENI. V lost 6 bases and J 1 base, leaving 12 bases between the germline ends. The CDR3 sequence: CASSQDRKNTEAFF. The CDR3 nucleotides read TGTGCCAGCTCTCAGGACAGAAAGAACACTGAAGCTTTCTTT.

This chain connects TRBV18 to TRBJ1-2, with D unclear. CDR1 is KGHSH, CDR2 LQKENI, per germline. V dropped 3 bases and J dropped 4 bases, with 9 bases sitting between them. The CDR3 is 13 residues long. The CDR3 loop reads CASSPESGYGYTF. CDR3 in DNA: TGTGCCAGCTCACCGGAGTCTGGCTATGGCTACACCTTC. The whole variable domain, remainder taken from reference TRBV18 and TRBJ1-2, is NAGVMQNPRHLVRRRGQEARLRCSPMKGHSHVYWYRQLPEEGLKFMVYLQKENIIDESGMPKERFSAEFPKEGPSILRIQQVVRGDSAAYFCASSPESGYGYTFGSGTRLTVV.

The V and J genes are TRBV7-3 and TRBJ2-1, with 10 bases fitting TRBD2. CDR3 length: 14 residues. After removal of 7 bases from V and 5 bases from J, the junction contained 5 bases not matched to a gene. Germline V gene data show CDR1 as SGHTA and CDR2 as FQGTGA. DNA for the CDR3: TGTGCCAGCACCAGACTAGCGGGCGACAATGAGCAGTTCTTC. This encodes CASTRLAGDNEQFF.

CDR3 in amino acids: CASRSTHYEQYF. CDR3 nucleotide sequence: TGTGCCAGCCGCTCAACTCATTACGAGCAGTACTTC. V is TRBV27 and J is TRBJ2-7; D is unclear. V was shortened by 8 bases and J by 4 bases, with 12 bases between the two germline ends. CDR1 MNHEY and CDR2 SMNVEV come from the germline V gene (reference sequence). This CDR3 region has 12 residues.

The chain links TRBV6-5 to TRBJ2-7; D is possibly TRBD1 (6 bases). The CDR3 length is 13 residues. The germline V gene encodes CDR1 MNHEY and CDR2 SVGAGI. V was shortened by 8 bases and J by 2 bases, with 13 bases between the two germline ends. The CDR3 coding sequence is TGTGCCAGCCGGGACACTGACGCCTACGAGCAGTACTTC. Translated: CASRDTDAYEQYF.

The V call is TRBV28, the J call TRBJ1-5; the D is unclear. Germline V gene data show CDR1 as MDHEN and CDR2 as SYDVKM. V lost 0 bases to trimming and J lost 11 bases, with 14 bases between them. The CDR3 spans 14 residues. For the CDR3, the DNA is TGTGCCAGCAGTTTATGGGGAGGTAAGCAGGCCCAGCATTTT. Its translation is CASSLWGGKQAQHF.

The CDR3 DNA follows: TGTGCCAGCAGCTCGGCGGCGCCGTTTGGCTACACCTTC. Amino acid sequence: CASSSAAPFGYTF. The chain employs TRBV7-2 and TRBJ1-2, with D unclear. Germline lookup yields CDR1 SGHTA and CDR2 FQGNSA. The CDR3 extends over 13 amino acids. Trimming pared 4 bases from V and 7 bases from J, leaving 13 bases between.